These T cell receptor beta chains were read from a single sample in a study of T cell responses to AZD1222 COVID-19 vaccine. Generated by immunoSEQ multiplex PCR, the TCRdb table keeps only in-frame clones and is missing some. The sample contains 110,000 or so clones, more than 70% of which appear only once. The source material was peripheral blood, sampled on day 0 of MenACWY control vaccination. The receptor set was obtained from an adult in good health. CDR3s include the opening cysteine and the closing phenylalanine or tryptophan. The order of the fields is clone size, V gene, D gene, J gene, CDR3 DNA, CDR3 protein. D genes are given only for firm matches. Clone size is shown for a subset of rows, as once, few, many or a class of expanded clone.

clone size: .; V gene: TRBV5-1; D gene: .; J gene: TRBJ1-6; CDR3 DNA: TGCGCCAGCAGCTTTAGGGCGGGATCTAATTCACCCCTCCACTTT; CDR3 protein: CASSFRAGSNSPLHF
clone size: .; V gene: TRBV6-5; D gene: .; J gene: TRBJ1-1; CDR3 DNA: TGTGCCAGCAGTTACTCGAACACAGGGAGTACTGAAGCTTTCTTT; CDR3 protein: CASSYSNTGSTEAFF
clone size: .; V gene: TRBV6-6; D gene: TRBD1; J gene: TRBJ2-7; CDR3 DNA: TGTGCCAGCAGCCGAGAGGACAGGGGGTTCTCCTACGAGCAGTACTTC; CDR3 protein: CASSREDRGFSYEQYF
clone size: .; V gene: TRBV3-1/TRBV3-2; D gene: TRBD1; J gene: TRBJ1-1; CDR3 DNA: TGTGCCAGCAGCCGAACAGGGGGGAACACTGAAGCTTTCTTT; CDR3 protein: CASSRTGGNTEAFF
clone size: .; V gene: TRBV7-3; D gene: TRBD2; J gene: TRBJ2-3; CDR3 DNA: TGTGCCAGCAGCTCACCTGGACTAGCGGAAGGCACAGATACGCAGTATTTT; CDR3 protein: CASSSPGLAEGTDTQYF
clone size: .; V gene: TRBV28; D gene: .; J gene: TRBJ1-3; CDR3 DNA: TGTGCCAGCAGTTTACGGGACGTGGGAAACACCATATATTTT; CDR3 protein: CASSLRDVGNTIYF
clone size: .; V gene: TRBV19; D gene: TRBD1; J gene: TRBJ2-7; CDR3 DNA: TGTGCCAGTAGTGCACAGGGGTTCCACGAGCAGTACTTC; CDR3 protein: CASSAQGFHEQYF
clone size: once; V gene: TRBV20-1; D gene: .; J gene: TRBJ1-2; CDR3 DNA: TGCAGTGCTAGTCTAATGGGCGGGCATGGCTACACCTTC; CDR3 protein: CSASLMGGHGYTF
clone size: .; V gene: TRBV6-5; D gene: .; J gene: TRBJ1-2; CDR3 DNA: TGTGCCAGCAGTTACTTCGGGGGTAACTATGGCTACACCTTC; CDR3 protein: CASSYFGGNYGYTF
clone size: .; V gene: TRBV24-1; D gene: .; J gene: TRBJ2-3; CDR3 DNA: TGTGCCACCAGCGAAATCGGGGTTAGCACAGATACGCAGTATTTT; CDR3 protein: CATSEIGVSTDTQYF
clone size: .; V gene: TRBV5-1; D gene: .; J gene: TRBJ2-2; CDR3 DNA: TGCGCCAGCAGGGAAGACGTGGACACCGGGGAGCTGTTTTTT; CDR3 protein: CASREDVDTGELFF
clone size: .; V gene: TRBV10-2; D gene: .; J gene: TRBJ2-1; CDR3 DNA: TGCGCCAGCAGTAGGGCGGAGTCCTACAATGAGCAGTTCTTC; CDR3 protein: CASSRAESYNEQFF
clone size: .; V gene: TRBV19; D gene: .; J gene: TRBJ2-5; CDR3 DNA: TGTGCCAGTAGTATCACAACGGGGAGGGAGACCCAGTACTTC; CDR3 protein: CASSITTGRETQYF
clone size: .; V gene: TRBV6-5; D gene: .; J gene: TRBJ1-6; CDR3 DNA: TGTGCCAGTAGGATACAGGGTGGGAATTCACCCCTCCACTTT; CDR3 protein: CASRIQGGNSPLHF
clone size: .; V gene: TRBV5-1; D gene: .; J gene: TRBJ2-7; CDR3 DNA: TGCGCCAGCAGCGGTGGGAGCGCCTACGAGCAGTACTTC; CDR3 protein: CASSGGSAYEQYF
clone size: once; V gene: TRBV3-1/TRBV3-2; D gene: TRBD1; J gene: TRBJ1-5; CDR3 DNA: TGTGCCAGCAGCCACGGGACAGAGAATCAGCCCCAGCATTTT; CDR3 protein: CASSHGTENQPQHF
clone size: .; V gene: TRBV19; D gene: .; J gene: TRBJ1-2; CDR3 DNA: TGTGCCAGTAGTATCTGGGACCGACTACTAGGTGGCTACACCTTC; CDR3 protein: CASSIWDRLLGGYTF
clone size: .; V gene: TRBV11-3; D gene: .; J gene: TRBJ2-1; CDR3 DNA: TGTGCCAGCAGCGCCGGCCCTCCGTATGAGCAGTTCTTC; CDR3 protein: CASSAGPPYEQFF
clone size: .; V gene: TRBV11-3; D gene: .; J gene: TRBJ1-3; CDR3 DNA: TGTGCCAGCAGCAGGACAGCTGGAAACACCATATATTTT; CDR3 protein: CASSRTAGNTIYF
clone size: once; V gene: TRBV29-1; D gene: TRBD1; J gene: TRBJ1-5; CDR3 DNA: TGCAGCGTCACGGTTGGGACAGGGGATCAGCCCCAGCATTTT; CDR3 protein: CSVTVGTGDQPQHF
clone size: .; V gene: TRBV5-6; D gene: TRBD2; J gene: TRBJ2-4; CDR3 DNA: TGTGCCAGCAGCTCACTAGCGGGGGGTGCCAAAAACATTCAGTACTTC; CDR3 protein: CASSSLAGGAKNIQYF
clone size: .; V gene: TRBV14; D gene: .; J gene: TRBJ1-4; CDR3 DNA: TGTGCCAGCAGCGCAAGACATGCAACTAATGAAAAACTGTTTTTT; CDR3 protein: CASSARHATNEKLFF
clone size: .; V gene: TRBV18; D gene: TRBD2; J gene: TRBJ2-2; CDR3 DNA: TGTGCCAGCTCACAACATAGCGGGCCCAACACCGGGGAGCTGTTTTTT; CDR3 protein: CASSQHSGPNTGELFF
clone size: .; V gene: TRBV27; D gene: TRBD1; J gene: TRBJ2-1; CDR3 DNA: TGTGCCAGCAGTCCGGACAGGGCCCCCCTTTACAATGAGCAGTTCTTC; CDR3 protein: CASSPDRAPLYNEQFF
clone size: once; V gene: TRBV6-1; D gene: .; J gene: TRBJ1-2; CDR3 DNA: TGTGCCAGCAGTGAGGGGTTTCGCTATGGCTACACCTTC; CDR3 protein: CASSEGFRYGYTF
clone size: .; V gene: TRBV2; D gene: .; J gene: TRBJ2-1; CDR3 DNA: TGTGCCACCCAGATGGCGTCTACCTACAATGAGCAGTTCTTC; CDR3 protein: CATQMASTYNEQFF
clone size: .; V gene: TRBV2; D gene: TRBD1; J gene: TRBJ2-7; CDR3 DNA: TGTGCCAGCAGTGAGGGACAGGAGTACGAGCAGTACTTC; CDR3 protein: CASSEGQEYEQYF
clone size: few; V gene: TRBV19; D gene: .; J gene: TRBJ1-5; CDR3 DNA: TGTGCCAGTAGTATTGGGCAGGGGCAGCCCCAGCATTTT; CDR3 protein: CASSIGQGQPQHF
clone size: once; V gene: TRBV5-1; D gene: .; J gene: TRBJ1-1; CDR3 DNA: TGCGCCAGCAGCTTGGACGGCAGAGGTGTAGGCACTGAAGCTTTCTTT; CDR3 protein: CASSLDGRGVGTEAFF
clone size: .; V gene: TRBV3-1/TRBV3-2; D gene: .; J gene: TRBJ2-5; CDR3 DNA: TGTGCCAGCAGCGGCCGGGGGTTGGAGACCCAGTACTTC; CDR3 protein: CASSGRGLETQYF
clone size: .; V gene: TRBV30; D gene: .; J gene: TRBJ1-4; CDR3 DNA: TGTGCCTGGAGATCCTCTCTCGGGGGTCTAACTAATGAAAAACTGTTTTTT; CDR3 protein: CAWRSSLGGLTNEKLFF
clone size: .; V gene: TRBV27; D gene: .; J gene: TRBJ2-7; CDR3 DNA: TGTGCCAGCCAACAAGGCACCTCCTACGAGCAGTACTTC; CDR3 protein: CASQQGTSYEQYF
clone size: .; V gene: TRBV27; D gene: .; J gene: TRBJ1-4; CDR3 DNA: TGTGCCAGCAGTCTACTCGGGGGTTTTAATGAAAAACTGTTTTTT; CDR3 protein: CASSLLGGFNEKLFF
clone size: .; V gene: TRBV4-1; D gene: .; J gene: TRBJ2-5; CDR3 DNA: TGCGCCAGCAGCCAAGATTCAGGACTAGAGACCCAGTACTTC; CDR3 protein: CASSQDSGLETQYF
clone size: .; V gene: TRBV7-9; D gene: TRBD1; J gene: TRBJ1-6; CDR3 DNA: TGTGCCAGCCATCCGGGCCAGGGGGCGTTAGGTTCACCCCTCCACTTT; CDR3 protein: CASHPGQGALGSPLHF
clone size: .; V gene: TRBV30; D gene: TRBD1; J gene: TRBJ2-2; CDR3 DNA: TGTGCCTGGAGGGGGACAGGGAGGGCCGGGGAGCTGTTTTTT; CDR3 protein: CAWRGTGRAGELFF
clone size: .; V gene: TRBV4-1; D gene: .; J gene: TRBJ1-2; CDR3 DNA: TGCGCCAGCAGCCAAGTTTTGGGAATCTATGGCTACACCTTC; CDR3 protein: CASSQVLGIYGYTF
clone size: .; V gene: TRBV5-1; D gene: .; J gene: TRBJ2-5; CDR3 DNA: TGCGCCAGCAGCTTGGAGGACATAGAGACCCAGTACTTC; CDR3 protein: CASSLEDIETQYF
clone size: .; V gene: TRBV29-1; D gene: .; J gene: TRBJ1-2; CDR3 DNA: TGCAGCGTTGAGGGTTACGCTAACTATGGCTACACCTTC; CDR3 protein: CSVEGYANYGYTF
clone size: .; V gene: TRBV6-5; D gene: TRBD1; J gene: TRBJ2-7; CDR3 DNA: TGTGCCAGCAGTAACAGGGGGAGTAAGATGTACGAGCAGTACTTC; CDR3 protein: CASSNRGSKMYEQYF
clone size: .; V gene: TRBV6-6; D gene: .; J gene: TRBJ1-5; CDR3 DNA: TGTGCCAGCAGGCATCAAAATCAGCCCCAGCATTTT; CDR3 protein: CASRHQNQPQHF
clone size: .; V gene: TRBV4-3; D gene: .; J gene: TRBJ2-5; CDR3 DNA: TGCGCCAGCAGCCAAGGGCGAGGGGAGACCCAGTACTTC; CDR3 protein: CASSQGRGETQYF
clone size: .; V gene: TRBV9; D gene: TRBD1; J gene: TRBJ1-2; CDR3 DNA: TGTGCCAGCAGCGTAACGAGGGGGCCACACTATGGCTACACCTTC; CDR3 protein: CASSVTRGPHYGYTF
clone size: .; V gene: TRBV6-1; D gene: .; J gene: TRBJ1-1; CDR3 DNA: TGTGCCAGCAGTGAATGGGGAGGGACTGAAGCTTTCTTT; CDR3 protein: CASSEWGGTEAFF
clone size: .; V gene: TRBV11-1; D gene: .; J gene: TRBJ2-7; CDR3 DNA: TGTGCCAGCAGCTTTGTGTCTACGGGACCCTACGAGCAGTACTTC; CDR3 protein: CASSFVSTGPYEQYF
clone size: .; V gene: TRBV18; D gene: .; J gene: TRBJ1-1; CDR3 DNA: TGTGCCAGCTCACCGAAAACTGAAGCTTTCTTT; CDR3 protein: CASSPKTEAFF
clone size: .; V gene: TRBV6-2/TRBV6-3; D gene: TRBD1; J gene: TRBJ1-4; CDR3 DNA: TGTGCCAGCAGCTGGGGTTTCGGACAGGGCGCCCAAAAACTGTTTTTT; CDR3 protein: CASSWGFGQGAQKLFF
clone size: .; V gene: TRBV7-3; D gene: TRBD1; J gene: TRBJ2-7; CDR3 DNA: TGTGCCAGCAGCCCACAGGGGAGCTCCTACGAGCAGTACTTC; CDR3 protein: CASSPQGSSYEQYF
clone size: .; V gene: TRBV21-1; D gene: .; J gene: TRBJ2-4; CDR3 DNA: TGTGCCAGCAGCAAAATGGAGATCAAGGGCGAGGGAGCCAAAAACATTCAGTACTTC; CDR3 protein: CASSKMEIKGEGAKNIQYF